This TCR beta chain was sequenced for a study of blood T cell repertoires in COVID-19. Study as a whole: The samples span acute and convalescent COVID-19 from the United States, Italy and Spain.

Per the authors' pipeline: Reference gene primer amplification in the assay estimated nucleated cell counts. Sequencing used immunoSEQ multiplex PCR; TCRdb keeps in-frame clones, though not all of them. Clonal size and the V and J genes are those of that table, whereas D and trimming came from the DNA. This sample has under 300,000 clones, with roughly 80% found just once. Trimming left V 7 bases short and J 3 bases short, with 18 bases between. Per the germline V gene, CDR1 is LNHDA and CDR2 is SQIVND (reference sequence). This CDR3 is built from 15 residues. This clonotype originated in a woman aged 18-30 years with acute or convalescent COVID-19. Material: peripheral blood. The chain combines TRBV19 with TRBJ1-1; the D gene is possibly TRBD1 (6 bases). CDR3 DNA sequence: TGTGCCAGTAAAGGGGGTTCCTTGGGTGACACTGAAGCTTTCTTT. It yields the protein CASKGGSLGDTEAFF.